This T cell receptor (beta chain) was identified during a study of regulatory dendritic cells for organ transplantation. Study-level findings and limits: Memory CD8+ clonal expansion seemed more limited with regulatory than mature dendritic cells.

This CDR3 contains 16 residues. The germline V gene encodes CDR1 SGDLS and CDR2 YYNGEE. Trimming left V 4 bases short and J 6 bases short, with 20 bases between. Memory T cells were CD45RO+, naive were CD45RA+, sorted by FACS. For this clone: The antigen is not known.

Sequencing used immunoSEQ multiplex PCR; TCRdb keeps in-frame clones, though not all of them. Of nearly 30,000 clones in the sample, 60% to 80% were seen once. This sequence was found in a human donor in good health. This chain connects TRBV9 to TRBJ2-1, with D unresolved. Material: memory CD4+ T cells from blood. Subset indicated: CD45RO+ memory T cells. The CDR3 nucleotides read TGTGCCAGCAGCCCCGCCTTGGGGTTATCGGGCAATGAGCAGTTCTTC. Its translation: CASSPALGLSGNEQFF.